A single sample is the source of the 18 T cell receptor beta chains below, sequenced in a study of blood T cells in healthy people across ages. Alongside a J-beta primer mix, a sample-barcoded 5' primer served in a second PCR lasting roughly 7 to 11 cycles. TCRdb re-analysed the 5' RACE reads in MiXCR, keeping a single row per CDR3 protein. The sample lists some 900,000 distinct CDR3 sequences, about 28% occurring once. The sequencing sample was made of blood. The receptor set was obtained from a woman of 80 years or more in good health.

This clonotype occurred a few times. This chain uses TRBV30 with TRBJ1-5; the D is unclear. The ends were cut back, 2 bases at V and 9 bases at J, with 8 bases in the middle. The CDR3 spans 11 residues. From germline, CDR1 is GTSNPN and CDR2 SVGIG (reference sequence). Written as DNA, the CDR3 is TGTGCCTGGAGTACCGTAGGGCCCCAGCATTTT. Its translation: CAWSTVGPQHF.

This clonotype was counted between two and nine times. This may come from a read error, since a much larger clone is one base off. This rearrangement joins TRBV7-2 to TRBJ2-1; 7 positions agree with TRBD1. Trimming took 2 bases from V and 5 from J; bases not matched to a gene: 6. The germline V gene encodes CDR1 SGHTA and CDR2 FQGNSA. This CDR3 has 15 residues. The CDR3 region has the DNA TGTGCCAGCAGCTTAAGGGGGCAGGGCAACAATGAGCAGTTCTTC. Residues: CASSLRGQGNNEQFF.

The chain employs TRBV7-6 and TRBJ2-5, with TRBD2 matching over 8 bases. There are 17 residues in the CDR3. Germline V gene sequence: CDR1 SGHVS, CDR2 FNYEAQ. Unmatched junction bases numbered 18, after V lost 1 base and J lost 11 bases. CDR3 sequence reads: CASSLVLGTRSINEQYF. CDR3 nucleotide sequence: TGTGCCAGCAGCTTAGTCTTGGGGACTAGGAGTATCAATGAGCAGTACTTC.

Worth noting for this clonotype: The junction shows a germline mismatch at one end, possibly a read error. The gene calls are TRBV4-3 and TRBJ1-1; D not certain. In germline, CDR1 is LGHNA, CDR2 YSLEER. This CDR3 region has 14 residues. CDR3 amino acids: CTSSQAPQNTEAFF. Here the CDR3 DNA reads TGCACCAGCAGCCAAGCCCCTCAGAACACTGAAGCTTTCTTT.

Regarding this clonotype: A read error is possible here, since a much larger clone lies one base away. The V call is TRBV11-2, the J call TRBJ2-1; 8 nucleotides align to TRBD1. Germline values: CDR1 SGHAT, CDR2 FQNNGV. The CDR3 contains 16 residues. The V segment lost 1 base and the J segment 9 bases; nucleotides outside the gene matches: 11. The CDR3 coding sequence is TGTGCCAGCAGCTTAGTTCGGGCAGGGGGCAGGGGTGAGCAGTTCTTC. Protein sequence: CASSLVRAGGRGEQFF. Together with reference TRBV11-2 and TRBJ2-1, the CDR3 gives the full variable domain: EAGVAQSPRYKIIEKRQSVAFWCNPISGHATLYWYQQILGQGPKLLIQFQNNGVVDDSQLPKDRFSAERLKGVDSTLKIQPAKLEDSAVYLCASSLVRAGGRGEQFFGPGTRLTVL.

This chain joins TRBV7-9 and TRBJ2-1; 7 bases match TRBD1. CDR1 is SEHNR, CDR2 FQNEAQ, per germline (reference sequence). This CDR3 comprises 15 residues. Germline trimming cut 6 bases from V and 2 bases from J; bases unmatched to any gene: 7. The CDR3 is CASRGQRGTYNEQFF. For the CDR3, the DNA is TGTGCCAGCAGGGGACAGAGGGGGACCTACAATGAGCAGTTCTTC.

Concerning this clonotype: At one boundary the junction diverges from the germline segment, which might be a read error. V and J are TRBV27 and TRBJ1-6; TRBD1 might be the D (6 bases). CDR3 length: 14 amino acids. Per germline, CDR1 MNHEY and CDR2 SMNVEV (reference sequence). This CDR3 reads CANSAQGRRSPLHF. The CDR3 DNA reads TGTGCCAACAGTGCCCAGGGGCGAAGGTCACCCCTCCACTTT.

The chain uses TRBV18 and TRBJ1-4; 10 positions match TRBD1. The V gene's germline CDR1 is KGHSH and CDR2 LQKENI. CDR3 length: 15 amino acids. The V gene end was trimmed by 0 bases and the J gene end by 8 bases; junction bases not matched to a gene: 3. The CDR3 reads CASSPPDRGTEKLFF. The CDR3 bases are TGTGCCAGCTCACCACCGGACAGGGGGACGGAAAAACTGTTTTTT.

This chain links TRBV4-3 with TRBJ2-5, with 12 bases lining up with TRBD1. The CDR3 runs 15 residues. The J segment lost 11 bases and the V segment lost 5 bases, leaving 12 bases of the junction unmatched. The V gene's germline CDR1 is LGHNA and CDR2 YSLEER. In nucleotides, the CDR3 is TGCGCCAGCAGCAGAGGGACAGGGGGCTTGGATGAGCAGTACTTC. It encodes CASSRGTGGLDEQYF.

The rearrangement links TRBV7-8 to TRBJ2-7; TRBD1 agrees at 8 bases. The J segment lost 2 bases and the V segment lost 7 bases, leaving 7 bases of the junction unmatched. The CDR3 totals 14 residues. Per germline, CDR1 SGHVS and CDR2 FQNEAQ. CDR3 in DNA: TGTGCCAGCACCTACGGACAGGGCGCCTACGAGCAGTACTTC. This encodes CASTYGQGAYEQYF.

This clonotype was observed at least ten times. This rearrangement joins TRBV7-9 to TRBJ2-1; D tentatively fits TRBD1 or TRBD2 (9 bases each). With 7 bases removed from V and 7 bases from J, the gap between germline ends came to 23 bases. The CDR3 is made up of 16 amino acids. Germline V gene lookup returns CDR1 SEHNR and CDR2 FQNEAQ (reference sequence). The CDR3 sequence: CASTLAGGGQGNEQFF. CDR3 coding DNA: TGTGCCAGCACCCTTGCGGGGGGGGGACAGGGAAATGAGCAGTTCTTC.

V usage is TRBV6-2 or TRBV6-3 and J usage is TRBJ2-3; the match to TRBD2 covers 9 bases. Trimming cost V 8 bases and J 5 bases; bases outside gene matches: 11. CDR1 MNHEY and CDR2 SVGEGT come from the germline V gene. The CDR3 has 15 amino acids. CDR3 region: CASQPAGGPKDTQYF. The CDR3 nucleotides read TGTGCCAGCCAGCCAGCGGGGGGTCCTAAAGATACGCAGTATTTT.

The V and J genes are TRBV7-2 and TRBJ2-1; 10 bases are shared with TRBD1. The trim removed 6 bases at V and 8 bases at J, leaving 7 bases unmatched. The CDR3 loop spans 14 amino acids. Germline values: CDR1 SGHTA, CDR2 FQGNSA. The CDR3 loop is CASRAGTGEDEQFF. For the CDR3, the DNA is TGTGCCAGCAGGGCCGGGACAGGGGAGGATGAGCAGTTCTTC.

This clonotype appeared many times. The chain links TRBV18 to TRBJ2-1; the match to TRBD1 covers 9 bases. This CDR3 spans 16 amino acids. With 1 base clipped from V and 4 bases from J, the junction kept 5 bases outside the gene matches. Per the germline V gene, CDR1 is KGHSH and CDR2 is LQKENI. CDR3: CASSPQGTGIYNEQFF. The CDR3 DNA sequence: TGTGCCAGCTCACCACAAGGGACAGGGATTTACAATGAGCAGTTCTTC. Using reference TRBV18 and TRBJ2-1 for the parts outside the CDR3, the full variable domain is NAGVMQNPRHLVRRRGQEARLRCSPMKGHSHVYWYRQLPEEGLKFMVYLQKENIIDESGMPKERFSAEFPKEGPSILRIQQVVRGDSAAYFCASSPQGTGIYNEQFFGPGTRLTVL.

Comments on this clonotype: The germline gene is not matched at one end of the junction; a read error may be the cause. This chain joins TRBV29-1 and TRBJ1-1; D is ambiguous. The germline CDR1 and CDR2 sequences are SQVTM and ANQGSEA. The CDR3 totals 12 residues. The chain's CDR3 is CSAGQTNTVAFF. The CDR3 coding sequence is TGCAGCGCCGGCCAGACGAACACTGTAGCTTTCTTT.

This chain joins TRBV5-1 and TRBJ2-5, with D unresolved. V shed 2 bases and J shed 3 bases, with 8 bases lying between them. CDR1 and CDR2 from the germline V gene are SGHRS and YFSETQ. This CDR3 is built from 13 residues. This CDR3 is CASSLPSEETQYF. In DNA, the CDR3 is TGCGCCAGCAGCTTACCGTCGGAAGAGACCCAGTACTTC.

This clonotype was counted ten times or more. The chain couples TRBV29-1 to TRBJ2-1, with D unclear. Germline CDR1 is SQVTM and CDR2 is ANQGSEA. The CDR3 consists of 13 residues. The V and J ends lost 2 bases and 7 bases respectively, with 12 bases between them. CDR3 DNA sequence: TGCAGCGTTGAACCCGGGCGTTTAAATGAGCAGTTCTTC. Its protein is CSVEPGRLNEQFF.

This rearrangement joins TRBV13 to TRBJ1-2; the D is unclear. The CDR3 totals 16 residues. The V end lost 0 bases, the J end lost 6 bases, and 17 bases lay between the germline ends. Germline CDR1 reads PRHDT; CDR2 reads FYEKMQ (reference sequence). CDR3 protein: CASSLGLNSWADGYTF. The CDR3 bases are TGTGCCAGCAGCTTAGGCCTCAACAGCTGGGCGGATGGCTACACCTTC.